Listed below are T cell receptor beta chains from one sample, sequenced in a study of cytomegalovirus exposure and HLA in healthy donors. Clones were read by immunoSEQ multiplex PCR, and TCRdb kept only the in-frame ones, dropping some. The sample consists of fewer than 250,000 clones, 60% to 80% of them appearing once. Sequenced input: PBMCs. The receptors here all came from a male donor in good health and CMV-seronegative. CDR3s include the opening cysteine and the closing phenylalanine or tryptophan. A D gene is named only where the DNA matches it firmly. For some rows the clone size is stated as once, few or many, or as a class when expanded; others skip it.

j_call	v_call	d_call	clone_size	cdr3_aa	cdr3_nt
TRBJ2-5	TRBV7-2	TRBD2	NA	CASSLGGSGKETQYF	TGTGCCAGCAGCTTAGGGGGTAGCGGGAAAGAGACCCAGTACTTC
TRBJ2-5	TRBV29-1	NA	NA	CSVDSQIRETQYF	TGCAGCGTTGACTCCCAAATCAGGGAGACCCAGTACTTC
TRBJ2-1	TRBV5-5	TRBD1	NA	CASSFPLGQGFGEQFF	TGTGCCAGCAGCTTTCCTTTGGGACAGGGATTCGGTGAGCAGTTCTTC
TRBJ2-1	TRBV9	TRBD2	NA	CASSVGLAPDNEQFF	TGTGCCAGCAGCGTAGGACTAGCGCCAGACAATGAGCAGTTCTTC
TRBJ1-2	TRBV5-6	NA	NA	CASGFPGGYTF	TGTGCCAGCGGGTTTCCGGGTGGCTACACCTTC
TRBJ2-5	TRBV7-6	NA	NA	CASSLRGTYQETQYF	TGTGCCAGCAGCCTAAGGGGCACGTACCAAGAGACCCAGTACTTC
TRBJ1-5	TRBV5-6	TRBD1	few	CASSLGTGNQPQHF	TGTGCCAGCAGCCTCGGGACAGGCAATCAGCCCCAGCATTTT
TRBJ1-1	TRBV18	TRBD1	few	CASSPRTGDTEAFF	TGTGCCAGCTCACCAAGGACAGGGGACACTGAAGCTTTCTTT
TRBJ1-2	TRBV6-6	TRBD1	NA	CASRSGTGVWGYTF	TGTGCCAGCAGGTCCGGGACAGGGGTTTGGGGCTACACCTTC
TRBJ2-5	TRBV2	NA	NA	CASSVGRGARETQYF	TGTGCCAGCAGTGTGGGGAGGGGGGCACGGGAGACCCAGTACTTC
TRBJ1-1	TRBV20-1	NA	few	CSARARTEAFF	TGCAGTGCGAGGGCCCGCACTGAAGCTTTCTTT
TRBJ2-5	TRBV7-2	TRBD1	NA	CASSPGTGRETQYF	TGTGCCAGCAGCCCGGGGACAGGGAGAGAGACCCAGTACTTC
TRBJ2-3	TRBV6-6	NA	few	CASSYSIRGATDTQYF	TGTGCCAGCAGTTACTCTATTCGGGGGGCAACAGATACGCAGTATTTT
TRBJ2-7	TRBV5-1	NA	few	CASSFRAYEQYF	TGCGCCAGCAGCTTCAGGGCCTACGAGCAGTACTTC
TRBJ2-5	TRBV15	TRBD1	once	CATSRLPGGLGETQYF	TGTGCCACCAGCAGACTCCCAGGGGGCTTAGGAGAGACCCAGTACTTC
TRBJ1-2	TRBV7-3	TRBD1	few	CASSAGQGDSGYTF	TGTGCCAGCAGCGCTGGGCAGGGGGATTCTGGCTACACCTTC
TRBJ1-1	TRBV7-2	NA	few	CASRNRFTEAFF	TGTGCCAGCAGGAACCGGTTCACTGAAGCTTTCTTT
TRBJ2-1	TRBV7-9	TRBD2	NA	CASSSPGTSLYNEQFF	TGTGCCAGCAGCTCACCAGGGACTAGCCTTTACAATGAGCAGTTCTTC
TRBJ2-5	TRBV25-1	NA	NA	CASSAPQGPQETQYF	TGTGCCAGCAGTGCTCCCCAGGGGCCCCAAGAGACCCAGTACTTC
TRBJ1-4	TRBV5-1	NA	NA	CASSSGTLGEKLFF	TGCGCCAGCAGCTCCGGGACATTGGGTGAAAAACTGTTTTTT
TRBJ2-7	TRBV5-1	NA	NA	CASSWELVGPIYEQYF	TGCGCCAGCAGCTGGGAACTAGTGGGCCCCATCTACGAGCAGTACTTC
TRBJ1-5	TRBV5-6	NA	NA	CASSFGGRRGNQPQHF	TGTGCCAGCAGCTTTGGAGGGAGACGGGGCAATCAGCCCCAGCATTTT
TRBJ1-2	TRBV18	NA	once	CASSLHRDDGYTF	TGTGCCAGCTCACTTCACAGGGATGATGGCTACACCTTC
TRBJ2-2	TRBV18	NA	NA	CASSPGPGELFF	TGTGCCAGCTCACCGGGCCCCGGGGAGCTGTTTTTT
TRBJ2-7	TRBV7-3	NA	NA	CASSSTSTSEQYF	TGTGCCAGCAGCTCAACTTCCACAAGCGAGCAGTACTTC
TRBJ2-7	TRBV2	NA	NA	CATGGSSYEQYF	TGTGCCACTGGGGGCTCCTCCTACGAGCAGTACTTC
TRBJ2-5	TRBV5-4	NA	NA	CASSVKQGQETQYF	TGTGCCAGCAGCGTCAAACAGGGACAAGAGACCCAGTACTTC